The clone carrying this T cell receptor (beta chain) was recorded many times. The entry originates in a study of blood T cells in healthy people across ages. Then a second PCR, running roughly 7 to 11 cycles, was carried out with a sample-barcoded 5' primer and a J-beta primer mix. MiXCR, applied by TCRdb to the 5' RACE reads, yields one record per CDR3 protein. Among some 1.8 million distinct CDR3 sequences, approximately 40% were seen once, and the ten largest hold 23%. The ends lost 6 bases at V and 3 bases at J; junction bases unmatched: 2. The CDR3 totals 13 residues. Sequenced sample: blood. The chain uses TRBV12-3 or TRBV12-4 and TRBJ2-5, with 9 positions matching TRBD1. The source of this sequence is a human donor in good health. CDR3 nucleotide sequence: TGTGCCAGCAGCTGGACAGGGGAAGAGACCCAGTACTTC. This codes for CASSWTGEETQYF.